The text below deals with one TCR beta chain. What it recognizes is unknown. Trimming removed 0 bases from V and 6 bases from J; junction bases left unmatched: 14. CDR1 and CDR2 from the germline V gene are SEHNR and FQNEAQ (reference sequence). The CDR3 consists of 18 residues. The sample originates from a study of PD-1 blockade in classical Hodgkin lymphoma. The time point was: cycle 4 day 1 (C4D1), after five to seven weeks of nivolumab. Every one of the patients relapsed after autologous stem cell transplantation (brentuximab vedotin exposure was variable). Study-wide findings and caveats: Possibly reflecting disease activity or prior therapy, repertoire differences have causes that remain undefined. The baseline diversity of complete responders showed similarity to that of newly diagnosed patients.

TCRdb's table, derived via immunoSEQ multiplex PCR, lists solely in-frame clones and lacks some. Found here are approximately 18,000 clones, approximately 80% of them singletons; the top ten hold approximately 40%. The input for sequencing was peripheral blood mononuclear cells (PBMCs), taken before the fourth cycle of nivolumab. The V call is TRBV7-9, the J call TRBJ2-5; 9 bases are shared with TRBD1. The sequence was obtained from a human donor with classical Hodgkin lymphoma. CDR3 region: CASSLAEQGAFSTKTQYF. As DNA, the CDR3 is TGTGCCAGCAGCTTAGCGGAACAGGGGGCGTTTAGCACGAAGACCCAGTACTTC.